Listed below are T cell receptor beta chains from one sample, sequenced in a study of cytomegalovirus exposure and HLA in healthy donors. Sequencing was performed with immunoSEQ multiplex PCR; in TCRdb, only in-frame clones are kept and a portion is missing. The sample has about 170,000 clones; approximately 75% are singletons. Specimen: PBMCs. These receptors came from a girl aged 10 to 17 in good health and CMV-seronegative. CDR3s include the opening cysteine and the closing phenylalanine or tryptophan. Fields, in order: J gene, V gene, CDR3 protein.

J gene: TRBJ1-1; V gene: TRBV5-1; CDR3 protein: CASSLGGGTTGVAFF
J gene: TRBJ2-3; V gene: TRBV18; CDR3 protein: CASSRLQVGTDTQYF
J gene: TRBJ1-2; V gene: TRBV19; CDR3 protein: CASRTDIGNYGYTF
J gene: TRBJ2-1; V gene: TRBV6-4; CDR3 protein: CASSVYPSASGVPNEQFF
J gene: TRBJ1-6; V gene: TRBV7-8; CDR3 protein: CASSSVLRTIYNSPLHF
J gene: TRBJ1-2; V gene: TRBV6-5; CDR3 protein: CASSYSFREGYGYTF
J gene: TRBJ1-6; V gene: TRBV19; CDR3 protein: CASMEFPSSYNSPLHF
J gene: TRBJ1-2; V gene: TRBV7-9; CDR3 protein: CASSLKGDGYTF
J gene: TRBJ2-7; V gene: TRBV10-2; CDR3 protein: CASRSGFTYEQYF
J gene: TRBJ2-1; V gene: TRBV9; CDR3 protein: CASSVVASGGDEQFF
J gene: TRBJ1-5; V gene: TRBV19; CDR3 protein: CASSIDLFSAATNQPQHF
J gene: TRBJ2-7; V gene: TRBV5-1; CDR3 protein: CASSLDRGWEQYF
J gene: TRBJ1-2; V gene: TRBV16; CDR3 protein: CASSQTGVTNYGYTF
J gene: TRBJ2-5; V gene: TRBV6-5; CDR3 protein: CASSYEGQGGRETQYF